A few counts support the clone carrying this T cell receptor beta chain. These data are taken from a study of shared clonotypes between healthy human individuals. Data came from immunoSEQ multiplex PCR; TCRdb stores just in-frame clones and leaves some out. The sample has about 1 million clones; more than 65% are singletons. Germline CDR1 and CDR2: MGHDK and SYGVNS. Trimming left V 2 bases short and J 0 bases short, with 16 bases between. The CDR3 is 17 residues long. The TCR comes from a man aged 18 to 30 in good health. The chain recombines TRBV25-1 with TRBJ1-1; tentative D call: TRBD1 (6 bases). The source material was memory CD4+ T cells sorted from blood. Subset specified: CD45RA-negative fraction. The chain's CDR3 is CASSEGVGTGMNTEAFF. In DNA, the CDR3 is TGTGCCAGCAGTGAAGGCGTGGGAACAGGGATGAACACTGAAGCTTTCTTT.